A single sample gave rise to the 19 T cell receptor beta chains below, sequenced in a study of blood T cell repertoires in COVID-19. Only in-frame clones appear in the TCRdb table, and some are missing; sequencing was by immunoSEQ multiplex PCR. The sample contains some 200,000 clones, approximately 92% of which appear only once. Sequenced material: PBMCs or T cells enriched from blood (not recorded which). All receptors derive from a woman under 30 in a cohort exposed to, infected with or recovered from COVID-19 (not recorded which).

The sample holds a few counts of this clone. The chain links TRBV19 to TRBJ1-2, with TRBD1 matching 9 bases. V trimming: 8 bases; J trimming: 5 bases; junction bases outside the gene matches: 9. Germline V gives CDR1 LNHDA, CDR2 SQIVND (reference sequence). There are 14 residues in the CDR3. CDR3 protein: CASHHRGHGYGYTF. The CDR3 DNA follows: TGTGCCAGTCACCACAGGGGGCATGGGTATGGCTACACCTTC.

The chain recombines TRBV5-1 with TRBJ1-1; D is ambiguous. Trimming cost V 7 bases and J 1 base, with 17 bases left between them. Germline V lookup: CDR1 SGHRS, CDR2 YFSETQ. This CDR3 is built from 15 residues. In DNA form, the CDR3 reads TGCGCCAGCTTGGGAGACGGAAACGCGAACACTGAAGCTTTCTTT. This translates into CASLGDGNANTEAFF.

CDR3 nucleotide sequence: TGTGCCAGTACCCCGACAGGGTGGGATAATTCACCCCTCCACTTT. The encoded protein is CASTPTGWDNSPLHF. The rearrangement joins TRBV19 to TRBJ1-6; 7 nucleotides line up with TRBD1. Germline V gives CDR1 LNHDA, CDR2 SQIVND (reference sequence). Unmatched junction bases numbered 8, after V lost 7 bases and J lost 5 bases. This CDR3 is built from 15 residues.

The V call is TRBV24-1, the J call TRBJ1-2; TRBD1 is a possible D gene (6 bases). Trimming pared 4 bases from V and 4 bases from J, leaving 9 bases between. The CDR3 contains 13 residues. Looked up from germline, CDR1 is KGHDR and CDR2 is SFDVKD. For the CDR3, the DNA is TGTGCCACCAGTGACAGGACAGCCTATGGCTACACCTTC. It translates to CATSDRTAYGYTF.

This clone has just one count. The chain couples TRBV5-1 to TRBJ1-2; D is perhaps TRBD1 (5 bases). This CDR3 region has 14 residues. V was clipped by 4 bases and J by 3 bases, with 13 bases between them. CDR1 and CDR2 from the germline V gene are SGHRS and YFSETQ. In nucleotides, the CDR3 is TGCGCCAGCAGCCCCCTGGCGGGGGACTATGGCTACACCTTC. Amino acid sequence: CASSPLAGDYGYTF.

This clone showed up just once. CDR3 sequence (DNA): TGTGCCATCAGCGGGGACAGGTTTGGACAGCCCCAGCATTTT. Protein product: CAISGDRFGQPQHF. This chain uses TRBV10-3 with TRBJ1-5; 8 positions agree with TRBD1. Trimming took 6 bases from V and 7 from J; bases not matched to a gene: 8. Germline loops: CDR1 ENHRY, CDR2 SYGVKD. CDR3 size: 14 residues.

The chain employs TRBV18 and TRBJ1-3; 7 nucleotides agree with TRBD1. The length of the CDR3 is 14 residues. Germline values: CDR1 KGHSH, CDR2 LQKENI. V was clipped by 4 bases and J by 1 base; unmatched bases: 1. The CDR3 protein is CASSRDSSGNTIYF. Written as DNA, the CDR3 is TGTGCCAGCTCACGGGACAGTTCTGGAAACACCATATATTTT.

J is TRBJ2-7 and V is TRBV4-1, with TRBD2 identical over 10 bases. The germline CDR1 and CDR2 sequences are MGHRA and YSYEKL. This CDR3 has 14 amino acids. V lost 6 bases and J lost 2; bases outside the gene matches: 4. The CDR3 sequence: CASSPGTSAYEQYF. In DNA, the CDR3 is TGCGCCAGCAGTCCAGGGACTAGCGCCTACGAGCAGTACTTC.

The V call is TRBV7-2, the J call TRBJ2-2, with D perhaps matching TRBD1 (6 bases). The CDR3 consists of 14 residues. CDR1 is SGHTA and CDR2 is FQGNSA in the germline V gene. V was clipped by 1 base and J by 5 bases, with 8 bases between them. CDR3 residues: CASSLVGATGELFF. For the CDR3, the DNA is TGTGCCAGCAGCTTAGTGGGGGCGACCGGGGAGCTGTTTTTT.

The V call is TRBV24-1, the J call TRBJ2-5; perhaps TRBD2 as D (5 bases). CDR1 KGHDR and CDR2 SFDVKD come from the germline V gene. The V end lost 3 bases, the J end lost 5 bases, and 15 bases lay between the germline ends. The CDR3 sequence is 15 residues long. The CDR3 coding sequence is TGTGCCACCAGTGATCTGGACTCTCCCGAGGAGACCCAGTACTTC. Its translation: CATSDLDSPEETQYF.

Points on this clone: The sample holds other DNA sequences that translate to the same CDR3. V usage is TRBV24-1 and J usage is TRBJ1-4, with 9 bases that match TRBD1. Germline-derived CDR1 and CDR2 are KGHDR and SFDVKD. This CDR3 has 15 residues. Germline trimming cut 3 bases from V and 6 bases from J; bases unmatched to any gene: 4. CDR3 DNA sequence: TGTGCCACCAGTGATCCGGGACAGGGTGATGAAAAACTGTTTTTT. It codes for CATSDPGQGDEKLFF.

V gene TRBV28 combines with J gene TRBJ2-7; tentatively, D is TRBD2 (6 bases). Trimming removed 2 bases from V and 6 bases from J, with 11 bases in between. This CDR3 comprises 13 residues. From germline, CDR1 is MDHEN and CDR2 SYDVKM. CDR3: CASSLGGTGEQYF. The CDR3 DNA sequence: TGTGCCAGCAGTTTAGGAGGGACTGGCGAGCAGTACTTC.

The gene calls are TRBV6-1 and TRBJ1-1; D is ambiguous. Per the germline V gene, CDR1 is MNHNS and CDR2 is SASEGT. CDR3 size: 11 residues. V lost 2 bases and J lost 7, with 5 bases in between. The CDR3 DNA reads TGTGCCAGCAGTGAACTCTTTGAAGCTTTCTTT. Protein product: CASSELFEAFF.

This sequence joins TRBV27 and TRBJ1-4; TRBD1 might be the D (6 bases). The V end was cut by 3 bases, the J end by 13 bases, with 15 bases between. From germline, CDR1 is MNHEY and CDR2 SMNVEV (reference sequence). The CDR3 spans 13 residues. CDR3 amino acids: CASSLGQGTRLFF. Written as DNA, the CDR3 is TGTGCCAGCAGTTTGGGACAAGGTACGCGACTGTTTTTT. The full variable domain, rest sourced from reference TRBV27 and TRBJ1-4, is EAQVTQNPRYLITVTGKKLTVTCSQNMNHEYMSWYRQDPGLGLRQIYYSMNVEVTDKGDVPEGYKVSRKEKRNFPLILESPSPNQTSLYFCASSLGQGTRLFFGSGTQLSVL.

The rearrangement joins TRBV5-4 to TRBJ2-1, with 8 positions matching TRBD2. The V segment lost 2 bases and the J segment 15 bases; nucleotides outside the gene matches: 16. CDR3 length: 15 amino acids. Germline CDR1 reads SGHNT; CDR2 reads YYREEE (reference sequence). The CDR3 is CASSLTGREDPFVFF. CDR3 sequence (DNA): TGTGCCAGCAGCTTAACCGGGCGGGAGGACCCCTTTGTGTTCTTC.

The CDR3 DNA sequence: TGTGCCAGCAACAGGGTTAGCTCTGGAAACACCATATATTTT. This codes for CASNRVSSGNTIYF. This sequence joins TRBV4-2 and TRBJ1-3; D possibly corresponds to TRBD1 (6 bases). This CDR3 spans 14 amino acids. V was clipped by 7 bases and J by 0 bases, with 10 bases between them. Germline assignment: CDR1 LGHNA and CDR2 YNFKEQ.

V gene TRBV12-3 or TRBV12-4 combines with J gene TRBJ2-5; D is possibly TRBD2 (5 bases). CDR3 size: 13 residues. Deletions cut 3 bases from V and 3 bases from J, with 8 bases between. The DNA for the CDR3 is TGTGCCAGCAGTTTGTCCGGGGAAGAGACCCAGTACTTC. It encodes CASSLSGEETQYF.

The chain uses TRBV14 and TRBJ1-5; D remains ambiguous. V lost 1 base and J lost 5, with 6 bases in between. The CDR3 is made up of 13 amino acids. The germline CDR1 and CDR2 sequences are SGHDN and FVKESK. The DNA for the CDR3 is TGTGCCAGCAGCCAAGTCTCTGATCAGCCCCAGCATTTT. Translating it yields CASSQVSDQPQHF.

This clone turned up a few times. The J gene is TRBJ2-1, the V gene TRBV5-1, with D possibly TRBD2 on 6 matching bases. CDR1 is SGHRS and CDR2 is YFSETQ in the germline V gene. There are 15 residues in the CDR3. V was trimmed by 2 bases and J by 5 bases, leaving 14 bases between them. The CDR3 nucleotides read TGCGCCAGCAGCTTTTCGGCGGGAACGAACAATGAGCAGTTCTTC. Translated: CASSFSAGTNNEQFF.